A single sample is the source of the 24 T cell receptor beta chains below, sequenced in a study of blood T cell repertoires in COVID-19. The table came from immunoSEQ multiplex PCR; TCRdb's copy has only in-frame clones and leaves some out. The sample carries 55,000 to 85,000 clones, about 70% recorded once. The specimen sequenced was peripheral blood. All receptors come from a man in his sixties with acute or convalescent COVID-19.

V is TRBV6-5 and J is TRBJ2-7; perhaps TRBD1 as D (6 bases). The CDR3 is 13 amino acids. Germline V gives CDR1 MNHEY, CDR2 SVGAGI. The germline V and J ends were trimmed by 6 bases and 8 bases, with 17 bases remaining between them. The CDR3 region is CASRSDSTLKQYV. In DNA, the CDR3 is TGTGCCAGCAGGTCGGACAGTACCCTAAAGCAGTACGTC.

This sequence joins TRBV28 and TRBJ1-1; tentative D call: TRBD1 (5 bases). CDR3 length equals 13 residues. Per germline, CDR1 MDHEN and CDR2 SYDVKM. V lost 5 bases and J 4 bases, leaving 11 bases between the germline ends. The CDR3 here is CASSIPGVTEAFF. The CDR3 region has the DNA TGTGCCAGCAGTATCCCGGGGGTCACTGAAGCTTTCTTT.

The rearrangement joins TRBV24-1 to TRBJ2-5; 11 bases fit TRBD1. Trimming removed 3 bases from V and 5 bases from J; junction bases left unmatched: 7. CDR1 is KGHDR and CDR2 is SFDVKD in the germline V gene. The CDR3 is 16 residues long. The CDR3 sequence is CATSDPGQGAQETQYF. The CDR3 DNA sequence: TGTGCCACCAGTGATCCAGGACAGGGGGCGCAGGAGACCCAGTACTTC.

The chain joins TRBV5-1 to TRBJ1-4; TRBD1 matches at 10 bases. V trimming: 1 base; J trimming: 8 bases; junction bases outside the gene matches: 14. CDR3 length: 18 residues. Germline loops: CDR1 SGHRS, CDR2 YFSETQ. CDR3 protein: CASSLFGSTGTGVEKLFF. CDR3 nucleotide sequence: TGCGCCAGCAGCTTGTTCGGATCTACCGGGACAGGGGTCGAAAAACTGTTTTTT.

This clone was seen more than once but under ten times. The rearrangement uses TRBV6-1 and TRBJ1-6; D unresolved. The CDR3 has 16 amino acids. Between the trimmed V and J ends, which lost 3 bases and 10 bases, there was a span of 19 bases. Germline V gives CDR1 MNHNS, CDR2 SASEGT. The CDR3 nucleotides read TGTGCCAGCAGTGATATTTTTGACCCAGGCGCCTCACCCCTCCACTTT. Protein sequence: CASSDIFDPGASPLHF.

J is TRBJ2-7 and V is TRBV3-1 (or the pseudogene TRBV3-2); possibly TRBD2 for D (5 bases). CDR1 LGHDT and CDR2 YNNKEL come from the germline V gene (reference sequence). The CDR3 covers 18 residues. V was pared by 1 base and J by 4 bases, with 23 bases between. CDR3 amino acids: CASSQVEFKSRGIYEQYV. Here the CDR3 DNA reads TGTGCCAGCAGCCAAGTGGAATTTAAGAGTCGGGGTATTTACGAGCAGTACGTC.

V is TRBV6-5 and J is TRBJ2-2, with D hard to call. The V end lost 7 bases, the J end lost 1 base, and 10 bases lay between the germline ends. Germline V gene lookup returns CDR1 MNHEY and CDR2 SVGAGI. The CDR3 spans 14 residues. The CDR3: CASTRYENTGELFF. CDR3 DNA sequence: TGTGCCAGCACTCGGTACGAGAACACCGGGGAGCTGTTTTTT.

V gene TRBV30 combines with J gene TRBJ1-1, with TRBD1 identical over 7 bases. CDR3 size: 12 residues. Looked up from germline, CDR1 is GTSNPN and CDR2 is SVGIG (reference sequence). J was trimmed by 2 bases and V by 5 bases; bases with no gene match: 2. The CDR3 coding sequence is TGTGCCTGGCACAGGGGCAACACTGAAGCTTTCTTT. Translating gives CAWHRGNTEAFF.

V is TRBV11-2 and J is TRBJ1-5; the match to TRBD1 covers 9 bases. The germline CDR1 and CDR2 sequences are SGHAT and FQNNGV. V trimming: 5 bases; J trimming: 2 bases; junction bases outside the gene matches: 7. The CDR3 covers 16 residues. CDR3 sequence (DNA): TGTGCCAGCAGCACTCACAGGGGGCAGGGCAATCAGCCCCAGCATTTT. Translated: CASSTHRGQGNQPQHF.

The chain is built from TRBV18 and TRBJ2-7; 7 bases fit TRBD2. In germline, CDR1 is KGHSH, CDR2 LQKENI. The CDR3 is 15 amino acids. Trimming removed 3 bases from V and 0 bases from J; junction bases left unmatched: 5. The CDR3 sequence is CASSPGGSSSYEQYF. In nucleotides, the CDR3 is TGTGCCAGCTCACCGGGGGGGAGTAGCTCCTACGAGCAGTACTTC.

V gene TRBV7-3 combines with J gene TRBJ2-7, with TRBD2 identical over 8 bases. Germline V CDR1 and CDR2: SGHTA, FQGTGA. Germline trimming cut 4 bases from V and 0 bases from J; bases unmatched to any gene: 17. This CDR3 spans 19 amino acids. The chain's CDR3 is CASSSNPITSGRYSYEQYV. Written as DNA, the CDR3 is TGTGCCAGCAGCTCCAACCCCATCACTAGCGGACGGTACTCCTACGAGCAGTACGTC.

V and J are TRBV11-2 and TRBJ2-3; no definite D call. The CDR3 is 13 amino acids. Trimming pared 5 bases from V and 3 bases from J, leaving 9 bases between. Germline V gives CDR1 SGHAT, CDR2 FQNNGV. CDR3 sequence (DNA): TGTGCCAGCAGCCTGCTTCGGACAGATACGCAGTATTTT. Translating gives CASSLLRTDTQYF.

This clone was observed a few times. This chain uses TRBV7-3 with TRBJ2-5, with TRBD1 matching 8 bases. The germline V gene encodes CDR1 SGHTA and CDR2 FQGTGA. The J segment lost 7 bases and the V segment lost 4 bases, leaving 8 bases of the junction unmatched. CDR3 length equals 14 residues. CDR3 nucleotide sequence: TGTGCCAGCAGCTCCTCGGGACAGGAGGGGACCCAGTACTTC. Translation: CASSSSGQEGTQYF.

The chain carries TRBV7-6 and TRBJ1-2; 9 bases line up with TRBD1. Germline values: CDR1 SGHVS, CDR2 FNYEAQ. CDR3 length: 15 amino acids. Germline trimming cut 5 bases from V and 4 bases from J; bases unmatched to any gene: 8. CDR3 nucleotide sequence: TGTGCCAGCAGCCCGAGGACAGGGGATCCCTATGGCTACACCTTC. This encodes CASSPRTGDPYGYTF. The entire variable domain, with the rest obtained from reference TRBV7-6 and TRBJ1-2, is as follows: GAGVSQSPRYKVTKRGQDVALRCDPISGHVSLYWYRQALGQGPEFLTYFNYEAQQDKSGLPNDRFSAERPEGSISTLTIQRTEQRDSAMYRCASSPRTGDPYGYTFGSGTRLTVV.

V and J are TRBV5-5 and TRBJ2-5, with D possibly TRBD1 on 7 matching bases. The CDR3 has 14 residues. Germline V gene data show CDR1 as SGHKS and CDR2 as YYEKEE (reference sequence). The V gene lost 1 base and the J gene lost 6 bases, with 13 bases spanning the gap. In nucleotides, the CDR3 is TGTGCCAGCAGCTTGTCCGCAGGGGGGCAGACCCAGTACTTC. It yields the protein CASSLSAGGQTQYF.

This sequence joins TRBV10-1 and TRBJ1-2; 7 positions agree with TRBD1. Germline V CDR1 and CDR2: WNHNN, SYGVQD (reference sequence). This CDR3 is 13 amino acids long. V dropped 5 bases and J dropped 6; count of bases not matched to a gene: 6. CDR3 bases: TGCGCCAGCAGTTACGACAGGGCGGATGGCTACACCTTC. It translates to CASSYDRADGYTF.

A few counts support this clone. The gene calls are TRBV6-5 and TRBJ2-7; 8 bases agree with TRBD1. Trimming cost V 5 bases and J 1 base; bases outside gene matches: 4. This CDR3 comprises 14 residues. Germline V CDR1 and CDR2: MNHEY, SVGAGI. CDR3 sequence reads: CASSRQGKSYEQYF. The CDR3 nucleotides read TGTGCCAGCAGTCGACAGGGGAAATCCTACGAGCAGTACTTC.

V is TRBV11-3 and J is TRBJ2-1, with a weak D call TRBD1 (5 bases). V dropped 0 bases and J dropped 0 bases, with 6 bases sitting between them. The CDR3 loop spans 15 amino acids. Germline V CDR1 and CDR2: SGHNT, YENEEA. The CDR3 loop reads CASSLEGDSYNEQFF. The CDR3 bases are TGTGCCAGCAGCTTAGAAGGGGACTCCTACAATGAGCAGTTCTTC.

The genes are TRBV11-1 and TRBJ2-7; TRBD2 agrees at 11 bases. V was pared by 5 bases and J by 3 bases, with 3 bases of the junction left unmatched. Germline V CDR1 and CDR2: SGHAT, FQDESV (reference sequence). This CDR3 spans 14 amino acids. CDR3 sequence reads: CASSLTSGDYEQYF. The CDR3 DNA sequence: TGTGCCAGCAGCCTGACTAGCGGGGACTACGAGCAGTACTTC.

This chain joins TRBV18 and TRBJ1-4; D not certain. Germline V CDR1 and CDR2: KGHSH, LQKENI. This CDR3 has 14 residues. Between the trimmed V and J ends, which lost 2 bases and 5 bases, there was a span of 9 bases. The CDR3, as DNA: TGTGCCAGCTCACCAAACAGCAAGAATGAAAAACTGTTTTTT. This encodes CASSPNSKNEKLFF.

This clone was recorded a few times. J is TRBJ2-7 and V is TRBV9, with 7 nucleotides matching TRBD2. The CDR3 length is 16 residues. J gave up 9 bases and V 6 bases, and 21 bases lay outside the gene matches. Germline CDR1 is SGDLS and CDR2 is YYNGEE. CDR3 amino acids: CASTSSKGTTRAWQYF. The CDR3 DNA is TGTGCCAGCACCTCCTCTAAGGGGACTACCCGGGCGTGGCAGTACTTC.

J is TRBJ2-7 and V is TRBV20-1; 10 nucleotides match TRBD2. The CDR3 has 14 residues. From germline, CDR1 is DFQATT and CDR2 SNEGSKA (reference sequence). After removal of 3 bases from V and 2 bases from J, the junction contained 4 bases not matched to a gene. Here the CDR3 reads CSASIAGGAYEQYV. As DNA, the CDR3 is TGCAGTGCTAGTATAGCGGGGGGAGCCTACGAGCAGTACGTC.

V usage is TRBV7-2 and J usage is TRBJ2-7; D remains unclear. CDR3 length equals 13 residues. CDR1 SGHTA and CDR2 FQGNSA come from the germline V gene. V lost 2 bases to trimming and J lost 6 bases, with 11 bases between them. The CDR3 spells CASSLSPKFEQYV. The CDR3 nucleotides are TGTGCCAGCAGCTTAAGCCCCAAATTCGAGCAGTACGTC.

This chain joins TRBV12-5 and TRBJ1-1, with no clear D. The CDR3 totals 14 residues. Germline V lookup: CDR1 LGHNT, CDR2 FRNRAP. Trimming cost V 4 bases and J 6 bases, with 15 bases left between them. The CDR3 DNA reads TGTGCTAGTGGTTCACGACCGGGTGACGCTGAAGCTTTCTTT. This translates into CASGSRPGDAEAFF.